This T cell receptor beta chain was captured by sequencing in a study of post-analysis software for immune sequencing data. There are 13 residues in the CDR3. Germline V gene sequence: CDR1 SQVTM, CDR2 ANQGSEA. This clonotype was seen a handful of times. Its cognate antigen is unknown. Study results and caveats: Roughly 5 TRBV segments (TRBV5-6, TRBV5-1 and TRBV20-1 among them) occurred more frequently in patients than in controls.

TCR beta cDNA libraries included unique molecular identifiers. Each sample of about 0.95 to 11 million input T cells yielded roughly 500,000 cDNA molecules, so each molecule approximated one T cell. A single record per CDR3 protein comes from TCRdb applying MiXCR to the PCR reads. The sample contains 800,000 to 950,000 distinct CDR3 sequences, roughly 50% of which appear only once. Sequencing was done on a sample of blood. J is TRBJ2-5 and V is TRBV29-1; TRBD1 matches at 9 bases. The DNA matches TRBJ2-7 better at its end, which makes the J call doubtful. The receptor was derived from a girl under 18 with multiple sclerosis. For the CDR3, the DNA is TGCAGCGGGGGGGGGACAGGGCTTCACGAGCAGTACTTC. Translated: CSGGGTGLHEQYF.